This is a list of T cell receptor beta chains from one sample in a study of blood T cell repertoires in COVID-19. The assay was immunoSEQ multiplex PCR, and TCRdb's table has in-frame clones only and misses some. The table has 45,000 to 60,000 clones, 70% to 90% seen once. Material for sequencing was peripheral blood. These receptors came from a human donor with active COVID-19. The donor label of this sample is uncertain. CDR3s include the opening cysteine and the closing phenylalanine or tryptophan. D genes are given only for firm matches. Some rows have no size entry. The others give once, few or many, or a class for an expanded clone.

d_call j_call clone_size v_call cdr3_nt cdr3_aa
TRBD2 TRBJ2-5 once TRBV28 TGTGCCAGCAGTTTTGGGACGGGACTAGGGACCCAAGAGACCCAGTACTTC CASSFGTGLGTQETQYF
TRBD1 TRBJ1-5 . TRBV5-1 TGCGCCAGCAGCCCCGGGACAGGGGGAAGCAATCAGCCCCAGCATTTT CASSPGTGGSNQPQHF
. TRBJ1-1 . TRBV3-1/TRBV3-2 TGTGCCAGCAGCCAAGCCGTGGCGCGGGGCACTGAAGCTTTCTTT CASSQAVARGTEAFF
TRBD2 TRBJ2-5 . TRBV28 TGTGCCAGCAGTTTAGATAAGGCGGGAGCGGGTTTGACGGAGACCCAGTACTTC CASSLDKAGAGLTETQYF
. TRBJ1-1 . TRBV18 TGTGCCAGCTCACAGGCCCGGGGGGCCGGCACTGAAGCTTTCTTT CASSQARGAGTEAFF
TRBD1 TRBJ2-2 . TRBV11-2 TGTGCCAGCAGCTTAGCGGGGCAGGGGGTCTCGGTCGGGGAGCTGTTTTTT CASSLAGQGVSVGELFF
TRBD2 TRBJ2-1 . TRBV19 TGTGCCAGTAGTGGCGGGTTGACTAGCGGGGTTGATGAGCAGTTCTTC CASSGGLTSGVDEQFF
TRBD2 TRBJ2-5 . TRBV28 TGTGCCAGCAGTTTATTCTGGCGGGAGGGCCGAGAGACCCAGTACTTC CASSLFWREGRETQYF
. TRBJ1-5 once TRBV3-1/TRBV3-2 TGTGCCAGCAGCCAAGAGTGGCAGGGGAGGGCGCAGCCCCAGCATTTT CASSQEWQGRAQPQHF
TRBD2 TRBJ2-1 . TRBV7-3 TGTGCCAGCAGTTACCTAGCGGGAGGGCCCTATGAGCAGTTCTTC CASSYLAGGPYEQFF
TRBD2 TRBJ2-3 . TRBV29-1 TGCAGCGTTGTCCCCTTTAGCGGGGTCACAGATACGCAGTATTTT CSVVPFSGVTDTQYF
TRBD1 TRBJ2-2 . TRBV18 TGTGCCAGCTCCTTGGGACAGGGGAACACCGGGGAGCTGTTTTTT CASSLGQGNTGELFF
TRBD1 TRBJ1-6 . TRBV7-9 TGTGCCAGCAGCTCCGTAAAGGGGGCAGGGAATTCACCCCTCCACTTT CASSSVKGAGNSPLHF
TRBD1 TRBJ2-7 . TRBV19 TGTGCCAGTAGTATAGACCCGGACAGGCCTAACTACGAGCAGTACTTC CASSIDPDRPNYEQYF